This paragraph covers one T cell receptor beta chain sequence. Its antigen remains unidentified. Trimming left V 2 bases short and J 5 bases short, with 12 bases between. Germline V lookup: CDR1 MDHEN, CDR2 SYDVKM. The length of the CDR3 is 14 residues. Here immunoSEQ multiplex PCR was the method, and the copy in TCRdb shows in-frame clones only, minus some. The sample shows 15,000 to 20,000 clones, approximately 84% of them seen only once. This sample was taken from a study of T cells in localized non-small cell lung cancer. The study's findings and limits: A raised T cell density in blood coincided with lengthier overall survival. Among the tissues sampled, uninvolved adjacent lung had the highest T cell clonality, above tumor.

The starting material was peripheral blood, obtained before any cancer treatment. The clonotype was recovered from a male donor at least 60 years old with stage I lung adenocarcinoma. The rearrangement uses TRBV28 and TRBJ1-2, with D maybe TRBD1 (5 bases). CDR3 in amino acids: CASSLGTATYGYTF. DNA for the CDR3: TGTGCCAGCAGTTTAGGGACGGCGACTTATGGCTACACCTTC.